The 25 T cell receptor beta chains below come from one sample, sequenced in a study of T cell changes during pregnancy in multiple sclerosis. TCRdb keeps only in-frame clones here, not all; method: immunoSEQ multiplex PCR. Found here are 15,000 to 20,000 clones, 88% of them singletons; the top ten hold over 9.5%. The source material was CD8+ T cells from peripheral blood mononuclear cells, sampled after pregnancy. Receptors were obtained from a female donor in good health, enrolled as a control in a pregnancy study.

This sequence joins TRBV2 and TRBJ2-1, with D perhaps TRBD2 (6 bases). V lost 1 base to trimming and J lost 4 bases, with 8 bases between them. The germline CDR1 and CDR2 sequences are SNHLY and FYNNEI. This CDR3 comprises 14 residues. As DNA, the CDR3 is TGTGCCAGCAGTGAAGGCGGGGATTACAATGAGCAGTTCTTC. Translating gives CASSEGGDYNEQFF. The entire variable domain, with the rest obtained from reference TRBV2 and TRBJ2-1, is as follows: EPEVTQTPSHQVTQMGQEVILRCVPISNHLYFYWYRQILGQKVEFLVSFYNNEISEKSEIFDDQFSVERPDGSNFTLKIRSTKLEDSAMYFCASSEGGDYNEQFFGPGTRLTVL.

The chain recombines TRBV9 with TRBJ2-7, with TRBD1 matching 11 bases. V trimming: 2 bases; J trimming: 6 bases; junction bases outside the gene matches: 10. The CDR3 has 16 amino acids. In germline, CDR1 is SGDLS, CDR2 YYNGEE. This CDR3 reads CASSVRQDRGLVEQYF. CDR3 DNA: TGTGCCAGCAGCGTCCGTCAGGACAGGGGGCTTGTCGAGCAGTACTTC. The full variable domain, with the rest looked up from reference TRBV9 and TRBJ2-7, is DSGVTQTPKHLITATGQRVTLRCSPRSGDLSVYWYQQSLDQGLQFLIQYYNGEERAKGNILERFSAQQFPDLHSELNLSSLELGDSALYFCASSVRQDRGLVEQYFGPGTRLTVT.

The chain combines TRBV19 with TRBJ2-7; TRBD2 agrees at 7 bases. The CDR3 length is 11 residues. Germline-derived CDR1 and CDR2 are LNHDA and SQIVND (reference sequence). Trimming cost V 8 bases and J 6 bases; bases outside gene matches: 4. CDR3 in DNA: TGTGCCAGTGGGAGGGAGCCCGAGCAGTACTTC. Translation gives CASGREPEQYF.

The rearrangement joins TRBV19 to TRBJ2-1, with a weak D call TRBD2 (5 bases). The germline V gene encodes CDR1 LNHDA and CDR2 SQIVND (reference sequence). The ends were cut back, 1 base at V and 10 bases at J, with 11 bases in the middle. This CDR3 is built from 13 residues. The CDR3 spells CASSIAEGREQFF. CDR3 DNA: TGTGCCAGTAGTATAGCCGAGGGTAGGGAGCAGTTCTTC.

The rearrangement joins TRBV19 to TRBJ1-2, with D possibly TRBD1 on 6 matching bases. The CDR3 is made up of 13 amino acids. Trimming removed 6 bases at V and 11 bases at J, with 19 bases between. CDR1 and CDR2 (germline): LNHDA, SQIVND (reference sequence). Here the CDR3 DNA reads TGTGCCAGTAGAGTTCTGCCTAGGGGGGGATACACCTTC. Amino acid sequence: CASRVLPRGGYTF.

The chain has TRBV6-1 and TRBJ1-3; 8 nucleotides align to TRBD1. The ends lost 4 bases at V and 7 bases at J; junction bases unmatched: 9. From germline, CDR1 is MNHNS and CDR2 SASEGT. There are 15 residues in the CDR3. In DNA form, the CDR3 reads TGTGCCAGCAGTGCGGACGCAGGGGGCCTCAACACCATATATTTT. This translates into CASSADAGGLNTIYF.

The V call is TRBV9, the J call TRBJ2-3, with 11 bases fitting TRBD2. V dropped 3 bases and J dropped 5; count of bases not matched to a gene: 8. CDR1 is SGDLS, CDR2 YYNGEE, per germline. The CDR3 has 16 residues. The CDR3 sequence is CASSGLSGGGIDTQYF. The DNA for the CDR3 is TGTGCCAGCAGCGGACTTAGCGGGGGGGGGATAGATACGCAGTATTTT.

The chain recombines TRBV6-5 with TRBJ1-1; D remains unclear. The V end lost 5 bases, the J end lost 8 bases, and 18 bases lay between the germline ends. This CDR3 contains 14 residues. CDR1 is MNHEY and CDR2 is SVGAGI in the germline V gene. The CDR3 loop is CASSAEIEGEEAFF. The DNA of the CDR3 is TGTGCCAGCAGTGCCGAGATAGAGGGCGAGGAAGCTTTCTTT.

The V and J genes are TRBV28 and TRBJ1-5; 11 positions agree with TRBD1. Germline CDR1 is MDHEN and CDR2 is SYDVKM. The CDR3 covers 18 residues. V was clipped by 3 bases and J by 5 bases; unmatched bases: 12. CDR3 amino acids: CASSFMGTGGRRDQPQHF. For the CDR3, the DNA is TGTGCCAGCAGTTTTATGGGGACAGGGGGGAGGAGGGATCAGCCCCAGCATTTT.

CDR3 DNA sequence: TGTGCCAGCAGTCAATTAGATACGCAGTATTTT. This translates into CASSQLDTQYF. The rearrangement joins TRBV6-5 to TRBJ2-3; D not resolved. The germline CDR1 and CDR2 sequences are MNHEY and SVGAGI. The CDR3 is 11 amino acids. The V gene lost 5 bases and the J gene lost 5 bases, with 5 bases spanning the gap.

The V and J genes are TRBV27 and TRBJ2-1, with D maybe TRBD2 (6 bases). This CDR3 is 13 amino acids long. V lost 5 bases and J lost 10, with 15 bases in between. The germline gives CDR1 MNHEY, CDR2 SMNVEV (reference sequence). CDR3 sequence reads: CASSPRGSREQFF. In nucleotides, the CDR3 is TGTGCCAGCAGTCCGCGGGGCTCACGGGAGCAGTTCTTC.

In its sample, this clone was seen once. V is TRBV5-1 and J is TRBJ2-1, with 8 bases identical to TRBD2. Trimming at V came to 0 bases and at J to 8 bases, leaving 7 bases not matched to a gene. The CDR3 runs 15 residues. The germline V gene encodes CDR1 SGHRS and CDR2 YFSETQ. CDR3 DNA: TGCGCCAGCAGCTTGGCCTGGCGGGAGGTCGATGAGCAGTTCTTC. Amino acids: CASSLAWREVDEQFF.

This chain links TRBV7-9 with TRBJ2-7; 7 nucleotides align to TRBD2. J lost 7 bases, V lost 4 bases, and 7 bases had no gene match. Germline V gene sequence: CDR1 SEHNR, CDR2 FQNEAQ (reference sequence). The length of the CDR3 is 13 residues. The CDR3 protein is CASSSPVGREQYF. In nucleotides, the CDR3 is TGTGCCAGCAGCTCCCCGGTCGGGAGGGAGCAGTACTTC.

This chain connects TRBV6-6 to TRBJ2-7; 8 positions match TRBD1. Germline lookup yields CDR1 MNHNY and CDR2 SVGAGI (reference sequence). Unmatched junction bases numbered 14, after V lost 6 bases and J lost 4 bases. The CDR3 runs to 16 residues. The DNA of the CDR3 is TGTGCCAGCAGCGGGACAGGAATTAGATTTATGTACGAGCAGTACTTC. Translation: CASSGTGIRFMYEQYF.

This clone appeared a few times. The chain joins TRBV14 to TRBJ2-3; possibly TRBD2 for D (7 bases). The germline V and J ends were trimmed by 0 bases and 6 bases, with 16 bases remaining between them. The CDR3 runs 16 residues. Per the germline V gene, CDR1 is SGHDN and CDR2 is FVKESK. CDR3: CASSQDPGGLGDTQYF. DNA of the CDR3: TGTGCCAGCAGCCAAGATCCCGGGGGGCTAGGGGATACGCAGTATTTT.

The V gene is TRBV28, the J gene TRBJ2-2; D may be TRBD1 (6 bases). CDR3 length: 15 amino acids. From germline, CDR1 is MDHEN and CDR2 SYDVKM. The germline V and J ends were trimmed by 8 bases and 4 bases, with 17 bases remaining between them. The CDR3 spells CASGTLDSFTGELFF. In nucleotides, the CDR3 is TGTGCCAGCGGAACATTGGACAGTTTCACCGGGGAGCTGTTTTTT.

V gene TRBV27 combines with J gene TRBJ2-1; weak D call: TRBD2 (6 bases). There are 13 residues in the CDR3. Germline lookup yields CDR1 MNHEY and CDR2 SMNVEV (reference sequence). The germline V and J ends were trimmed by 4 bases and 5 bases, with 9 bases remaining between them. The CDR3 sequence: CASSWASDNEQFF. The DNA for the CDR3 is TGTGCCAGCAGTTGGGCTAGCGACAATGAGCAGTTCTTC.

In DNA, the CDR3 is TGTGCCAGCAGATACAGGGGTGGCTACACCTTC. Amino acids: CASRYRGGYTF. The chain combines TRBV7-3 with TRBJ1-2; TRBD1 agrees at 7 bases. Germline CDR1 SGHTA, CDR2 FQGTGA. J was trimmed by 7 bases and V by 6 bases; bases with no gene match: 2. The CDR3 totals 11 residues.

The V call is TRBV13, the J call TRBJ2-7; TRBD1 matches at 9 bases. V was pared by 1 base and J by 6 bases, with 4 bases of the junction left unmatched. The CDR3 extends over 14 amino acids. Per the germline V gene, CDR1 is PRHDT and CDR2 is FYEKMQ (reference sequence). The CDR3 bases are TGTGCCAGCAGCTTAGCACAGGGGGCCAGCGAGCAGTACTTC. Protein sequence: CASSLAQGASEQYF.

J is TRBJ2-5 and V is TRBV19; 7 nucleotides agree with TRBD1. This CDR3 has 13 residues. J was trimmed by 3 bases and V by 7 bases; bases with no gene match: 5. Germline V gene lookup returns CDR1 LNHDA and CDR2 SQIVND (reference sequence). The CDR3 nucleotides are TGTGCCAGTACGGGACAGAGGGAAGAGACCCAGTACTTC. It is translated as CASTGQREETQYF.

The CDR3 loop is CSVVDRGTGELFF. For the CDR3, the DNA is TGCAGCGTTGTTGATAGGGGAACCGGGGAGCTGTTTTTT. This sequence joins TRBV29-1 and TRBJ2-2, with D possibly TRBD1 on 5 matching bases. The V end lost 4 bases, the J end lost 5 bases, and 11 bases lay between the germline ends. CDR3 size: 13 residues. The germline CDR1 and CDR2 sequences are SQVTM and ANQGSEA.

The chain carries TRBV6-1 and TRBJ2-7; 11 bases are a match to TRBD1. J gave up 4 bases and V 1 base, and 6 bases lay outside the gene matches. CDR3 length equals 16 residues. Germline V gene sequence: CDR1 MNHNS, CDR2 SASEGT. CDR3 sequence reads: CASSEEGTGGHYEQYF. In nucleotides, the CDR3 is TGTGCCAGCAGTGAAGAGGGGACAGGGGGACATTACGAGCAGTACTTC.

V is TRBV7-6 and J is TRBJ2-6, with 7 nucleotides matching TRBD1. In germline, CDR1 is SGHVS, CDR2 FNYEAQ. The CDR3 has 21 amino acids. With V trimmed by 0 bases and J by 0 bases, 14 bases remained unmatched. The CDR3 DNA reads TGTGCCAGCAGCTTAGCGCCGTCTCCGGGACAGCCCTTCTCTGGGGCCAACGTCCTGACTTTC. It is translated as CASSLAPSPGQPFSGANVLTF.

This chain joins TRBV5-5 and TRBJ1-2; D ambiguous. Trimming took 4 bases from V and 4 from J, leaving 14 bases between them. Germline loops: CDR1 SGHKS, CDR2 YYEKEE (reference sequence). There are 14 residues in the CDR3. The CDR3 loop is CASSQDGKFYGYTF. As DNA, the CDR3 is TGTGCCAGCAGCCAGGACGGGAAGTTCTATGGCTACACCTTC.

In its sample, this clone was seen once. The CDR3 is CASIDTQGTQTHEQYF. CDR3 coding DNA: TGTGCCAGCATCGATACTCAGGGGACACAGACCCACGAGCAGTACTTC. V gene TRBV11-2 combines with J gene TRBJ2-7; TRBD1 is a possible D gene (6 bases). CDR1 and CDR2 (germline): SGHAT, FQNNGV. The CDR3 has 16 amino acids. The germline V and J ends were trimmed by 7 bases and 5 bases, with 24 bases remaining between them.